A single sample gave rise to the 25 T cell receptor beta chains below, sequenced in a study of T cells in Graves' hyperthyroidism and ophthalmopathy. The TCR beta CDR3 regions underwent amplification using RNA transcripts as the source. HTBI primers were employed in a first-round RT-PCR of the TCR CDR3. TCRdb recomputed calls from the multiplex PCR reads with MiXCR, one row per CDR3 protein. Counted here are approximately 640,000 distinct CDR3 sequences, roughly 17% occurring once; the ten biggest clones make up roughly a sixth. Sequencing was carried out using blood. The receptors were sampled from a man aged 50 to 60 with Graves' hyperthyroidism.

The V and J genes are TRBV4-1 and TRBJ2-2, with TRBD1 matching 7 bases. CDR1 MGHRA and CDR2 YSYEKL come from the germline V gene. Trimming cost V 8 bases and J 3 bases; bases outside gene matches: 9. The CDR3 has 15 residues. The CDR3 loop is CASVNRQGDTGELFF. The CDR3 region has the DNA TGCGCCAGCGTAAATCGACAGGGAGACACCGGGGAGCTGTTTTTT.

This clonotype has only a few counts. The rearrangement links TRBV3-1 to TRBJ2-5; weak D call: TRBD1 (6 bases). V was pared by 3 bases and J by 4 bases, with 12 bases between. The germline V gene encodes CDR1 LGHDT and CDR2 YNNKEL (reference sequence). CDR3 length: 14 residues. The CDR3 loop is CASSHRTGTETQYF. The CDR3 coding sequence is TGTGCCAGCAGCCATCGCACAGGGACAGAGACCCAGTACTTC.

This clonotype was observed many times. The rearrangement uses TRBV10-3 and TRBJ1-2; D not resolved. CDR1 is ENHRY, CDR2 SYGVKD, per germline. The CDR3 is 16 amino acids. Trimming removed 0 bases from V and 0 bases from J, with 11 bases in between. Here the CDR3 reads CAISESRTPANYGYTF. CDR3 nucleotide sequence: TGTGCCATCAGTGAGTCCAGGACGCCGGCTAACTATGGCTACACCTTC.

This clonotype has more than one count but fewer than ten. This rearrangement joins TRBV28 to TRBJ1-1; D perhaps matches TRBD1 (6 bases). The germline gives CDR1 MDHEN, CDR2 SYDVKM. The CDR3 contains 16 residues. V lost 2 bases to trimming and J lost 0 bases, with 13 bases between them. This CDR3 is CASSLDRLIMNTEAFF. Here the CDR3 DNA reads TGTGCCAGCAGTTTAGACAGGCTCATCATGAACACTGAAGCTTTCTTT.

This clonotype was seen a few times. The rearrangement joins TRBV24-1 to TRBJ1-1; TRBD1 matches at 9 bases. The germline gives CDR1 KGHDR, CDR2 SFDVKD. The CDR3 has 15 amino acids. V gave up 5 bases and J gave up 5 bases; unmatched junction bases: 8. The CDR3 region is CATSGTGGKGTEAFF. For the CDR3, the DNA is TGTGCCACCAGTGGAACAGGGGGCAAAGGTACTGAAGCTTTCTTT.

The V call is TRBV29-1, the J call TRBJ1-2; 7 nucleotides align to TRBD1. V lost 6 bases, J lost 6 bases, and 4 bases stayed unmatched. Germline CDR1 reads SQVTM; CDR2 reads ANQGSEA. CDR3 length: 11 amino acids. Written as DNA, the CDR3 is TGCAGCGTGGGGACAGAGGATGGCTACACCTTC. Amino acid sequence: CSVGTEDGYTF.

This clonotype was detected many times. The chain couples TRBV12-3 or TRBV12-4 to TRBJ2-5; D may be TRBD1 (6 bases). V lost 1 base, J lost 6 bases, and 24 bases lay in between. This CDR3 is 18 amino acids long. CDR3 amino acids: CASSLVGLGTQKIQTQYF. The CDR3 DNA sequence: TGTGCCAGCAGTTTAGTAGGCCTTGGGACACAGAAGATCCAGACCCAGTACTTC.

This clonotype was detected many times. The CDR3 DNA reads as TGTGCCAGCAAGACGACAGGGCGGGGGACTGAAGCTTTCTTT. It codes for CASKTTGRGTEAFF. V gene TRBV6-1 combines with J gene TRBJ1-1; the match to TRBD1 covers 7 bases. Trimming cost V 7 bases and J 5 bases; bases outside gene matches: 10. The CDR3 extends over 14 amino acids. The germline gives CDR1 MNHNS, CDR2 SASEGT.

This clonotype was counted ten times or more. The rearrangement joins TRBV6-2 or TRBV6-3 to TRBJ1-2, with D perhaps matching TRBD1 (6 bases). V gave up 6 bases and J gave up 0 bases, with 8 bases separating them. This CDR3 contains 13 residues. Germline V gene lookup returns CDR1 MNHEY and CDR2 SVGEGT. The CDR3 sequence is CASRRGTNYGYTF. CDR3 nucleotides: TGTGCCAGCAGAAGGGGGACTAACTATGGCTACACCTTC.

The chain employs TRBV3-1 and TRBJ1-2, with no clear D. CDR3 size: 15 residues. Germline assignment: CDR1 LGHDT and CDR2 YNNKEL (reference sequence). Trimming stripped 0 bases from V and 2 bases from J, with 10 bases between. The CDR3: CASSQDVGLNYGYTF. In DNA form, the CDR3 reads TGTGCCAGCAGCCAAGACGTAGGCCTCAACTATGGCTACACCTTC.

In its sample, this clonotype was seen many times. The rearrangement uses TRBV27 and TRBJ1-1, with TRBD1 identical over 9 bases. From germline, CDR1 is MNHEY and CDR2 SMNVEV (reference sequence). The CDR3 has 15 amino acids. Unmatched junction bases numbered 10, after V lost 10 bases and J lost 1 base. CDR3 coding DNA: TGTGCCACTTGGACAGGGGTTTCTTGGAACACTGAAGCTTTCTTT. Amino acids: CATWTGVSWNTEAFF.

Concerning this clonotype: The junction and the germline gene differ at one end; a read error may be behind it. The chain recombines TRBV7-9 with TRBJ2-1; TRBD2 matches 7 bases. Germline V gene lookup returns CDR1 SEHNR and CDR2 FQNEAQ (reference sequence). This CDR3 is 18 amino acids long. Here the CDR3 reads CVSRAGASGISSYNEQFF. The CDR3 DNA is TGTGTCAGCAGGGCGGGAGCGAGCGGGATAAGCTCCTACAATGAGCAGTTCTTC. The whole variable domain, remainder taken from reference TRBV7-9 and TRBJ2-1, is DTGVSQNPRHKITKRGQNVTFRCDPISEHNRLYWYRQTLGQGPEFLTYFQNEAQLEKSRLLSDRFSAERPKGSFSTLEIQRTEQGDSAMYLCVSRAGASGISSYNEQFFGPGTRLTVL.

The V gene is TRBV19, the J gene TRBJ1-4; D not certain. This CDR3 has 13 amino acids. The germline V and J ends were trimmed by 1 base and 13 bases, with 13 bases remaining between them. Germline CDR1 reads LNHDA; CDR2 reads SQIVND (reference sequence). This CDR3 is CASSIGTGRRLFF. The CDR3 DNA sequence: TGTGCCAGTAGTATAGGGACCGGGAGGAGACTGTTTTTT.

The CDR3 DNA sequence: TGCGCCAGCAGCCAAGAGAAAAGAACAGGCGCAGAAGCTTTCTTT. It yields the protein CASSQEKRTGAEAFF. The chain uses TRBV4-1 and TRBJ1-1; maybe TRBD1 (5 bases). Germline V gene lookup returns CDR1 MGHRA and CDR2 YSYEKL. The CDR3 spans 15 residues. With 0 bases removed from V and 8 bases from J, the gap between germline ends came to 16 bases.

This clonotype was found a few times. The chain joins TRBV27 to TRBJ2-7, with 7 bases lining up with TRBD2. Losses at the gene ends were 7 bases for V and 2 bases for J; bases not matched to a gene: 11. There are 15 residues in the CDR3. Looked up from germline, CDR1 is MNHEY and CDR2 is SMNVEV (reference sequence). CDR3 bases: TGTGCCAGCACCCCTAGGGGAGGGTCAACCTACGAGCAGTACTTC. Translating it yields CASTPRGGSTYEQYF.

This clonotype was seen ten or more times. The V call is TRBV12-3 or TRBV12-4, the J call TRBJ2-5; TRBD1 is a possible D gene (5 bases). The CDR3 covers 15 residues. V was pared by 5 bases and J by 1 base, with 14 bases between. CDR3 DNA: TGTGCCAGCAGTCCCGCCTCGACAGTCCAAGAGACCCAGTACTTC. Translated: CASSPASTVQETQYF.

The chain employs TRBV3-1 and TRBJ1-5, with D unresolved. The ends were cut back, 0 bases at V and 7 bases at J, with 13 bases in the middle. Germline-derived CDR1 and CDR2 are LGHDT and YNNKEL (reference sequence). The CDR3 runs to 15 residues. The chain's CDR3 is CASSQDITEGQPQHF. The CDR3 bases are TGTGCCAGCAGCCAAGACATCACCGAAGGACAGCCCCAGCATTTT.

The chain combines TRBV11-2 with TRBJ2-7, with D hard to call. This CDR3 contains 14 residues. Trimming left V 1 base short and J 2 bases short, with 9 bases between. CDR1 and CDR2 from the germline V gene are SGHAT and FQNNGV. The CDR3 DNA follows: TGTGCCAGCAGCTTAGGTCCGGCTACCTACGAGCAGTACTTC. Residues: CASSLGPATYEQYF. Looking up the rest from reference TRBV11-2 and TRBJ2-7 gives the full variable domain: EAGVAQSPRYKIIEKRQSVAFWCNPISGHATLYWYQQILGQGPKLLIQFQNNGVVDDSQLPKDRFSAERLKGVDSTLKIQPAKLEDSAVYLCASSLGPATYEQYFGPGTRLTVT.

This clonotype showed up just a few times. The gene calls are TRBV24-1 and TRBJ2-2; the match to TRBD1 covers 7 bases. Germline CDR1 KGHDR, CDR2 SFDVKD. V gave up 3 bases and J gave up 2 bases; unmatched junction bases: 2. This CDR3 is built from 15 residues. The CDR3 nucleotides read TGTGCCACCAGTGATCGGGACAGTAACACCGGGGAGCTGTTTTTT. Translating gives CATSDRDSNTGELFF.

The table lists this clonotype with many counts. The CDR3 sequence is CASSLGLAGANEQFF. CDR3 nucleotide sequence: TGCGCCAGCAGCTTGGGACTAGCGGGGGCCAATGAGCAGTTCTTC. The chain carries TRBV5-1 and TRBJ2-1, with 12 positions matching TRBD2. The junction had 1 base not matched to a gene; V was cut back by 0 bases and J by 6 bases. This CDR3 spans 15 amino acids. Germline V gene sequence: CDR1 SGHRS, CDR2 YFSETQ. The full variable domain, rest sourced from reference TRBV5-1 and TRBJ2-1, is KAGVTQTPRYLIKTRGQQVTLSCSPISGHRSVSWYQQTPGQGLQFLFEYFSETQRNKGNFPGRFSGRQFSNSRSEMNVSTLELGDSALYLCASSLGLAGANEQFFGPGTRLTVL.

The chain links TRBV6-5 to TRBJ2-1; D possibly matches TRBD1 or TRBD2 (5 bases each). This CDR3 contains 14 residues. Germline V gene sequence: CDR1 MNHEY, CDR2 SVGAGI. V was shortened by 2 bases and J by 9 bases, with 14 bases between the two germline ends. CDR3 residues: CASSYGTTGGEQFF. The CDR3 coding sequence is TGTGCCAGCAGTTACGGGACCACAGGTGGTGAGCAGTTCTTC.

This clonotype was counted many times. V gene TRBV7-2 combines with J gene TRBJ2-1, with 11 bases lining up with TRBD2. The CDR3 extends over 14 amino acids. In germline, CDR1 is SGHTA, CDR2 FQGNSA. Losses at the gene ends were 1 base for V and 9 bases for J; bases not matched to a gene: 2. CDR3 sequence (DNA): TGTGCCAGCAGCTTAGGACTAGCGGGGTTTGAGCAGTTCTTC. It translates to CASSLGLAGFEQFF. The complete variable domain, with remaining parts taken from reference TRBV7-2 and TRBJ2-1, reads GAGVSQSPSNKVTEKGKDVELRCDPISGHTALYWYRQSLGQGLEFLIYFQGNSAPDKSGLPSDRFSAERTGGSVSTLTIQRTQQEDSAVYLCASSLGLAGFEQFFGPGTRLTVL.

At least ten counts were recorded for this clonotype. The rearrangement uses TRBV11-1 and TRBJ2-7; D is unclear. CDR1 and CDR2 from the germline V gene are SGHAT and FQDESV (reference sequence). Trimming took 5 bases from V and 9 from J, leaving 11 bases between them. The CDR3 is 11 amino acids. The CDR3 sequence is CASSRRLGQYF. The CDR3 nucleotides read TGTGCCAGCAGCCGTAGGCTCGGGCAGTACTTC.

This clonotype occurred a few times. As DNA, the CDR3 is TGTGCCAGCTCACCACAGGGGATCTCTGAAGCTTTCTTT. Translated: CASSPQGISEAFF. The chain has TRBV18 and TRBJ1-1; TRBD1 is a possible D gene (5 bases). The V gene's germline CDR1 is KGHSH and CDR2 LQKENI. The length of the CDR3 is 13 residues. The V end was cut by 1 base, the J end by 6 bases, with 9 bases between.

This chain links TRBV6-1 with TRBJ2-1; 8 bases match TRBD2. Germline V gives CDR1 MNHNS, CDR2 SASEGT. The CDR3 extends over 15 amino acids. J was trimmed by 5 bases and V by 2 bases; bases with no gene match: 5. The CDR3 region has the DNA TGTGCCAGCAGTGAAATCAGTAGCGGGAACAATGAGCAGTTCTTC. The encoded protein is CASSEISSGNNEQFF.